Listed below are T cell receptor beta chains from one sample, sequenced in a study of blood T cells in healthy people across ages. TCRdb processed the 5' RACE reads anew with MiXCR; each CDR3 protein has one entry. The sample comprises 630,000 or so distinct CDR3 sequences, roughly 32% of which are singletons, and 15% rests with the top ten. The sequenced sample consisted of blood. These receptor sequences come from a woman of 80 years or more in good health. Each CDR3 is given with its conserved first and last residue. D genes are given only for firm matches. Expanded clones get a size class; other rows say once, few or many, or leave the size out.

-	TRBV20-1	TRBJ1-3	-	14	CSARADSSGNTIYF	TGCAGTGCTAGAGCGGACAGCTCTGGAAACACCATATATTTT
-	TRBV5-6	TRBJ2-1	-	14	CAGSPDRGGREQFF	TGTGCCGGCAGCCCCGACCGAGGGGGGCGCGAGCAGTTCTTC
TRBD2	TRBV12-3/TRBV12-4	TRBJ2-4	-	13	CASSFSGGNIQYF	TGTGCCAGCAGTTTCTCGGGGGGAAACATTCAGTACTTC
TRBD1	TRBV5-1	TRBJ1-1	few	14	CASSWTGGNTEAFF	TGCGCCAGCAGCTGGACAGGGGGGAACACTGAAGCTTTCTTT
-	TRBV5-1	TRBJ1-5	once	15	CASGVIDSSNQPQHF	TGCGCCAGCGGCGTAATAGATTCCTCCAATCAGCCCCAGCATTTT
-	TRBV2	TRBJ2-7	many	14	CASNRQVIDYEQYF	TGTGCCAGCAACCGACAGGTCATAGACTACGAGCAGTACTTC
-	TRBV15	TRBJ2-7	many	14	CATSSLGPFYEQYF	TGTGCCACCAGCAGTCTGGGACCTTTCTACGAGCAGTACTTC
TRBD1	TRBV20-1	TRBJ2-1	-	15	CSARRAGGGRSEQFF	TGCAGTGCTAGAAGAGCAGGGGGCGGAAGAAGTGAGCAGTTCTTC
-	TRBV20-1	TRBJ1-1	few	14	CSARSPGGGTEAFF	TGCAGTGCTAGATCCCCGGGGGGTGGTACTGAAGCTTTCTTT
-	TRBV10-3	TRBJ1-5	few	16	CAISTYRVNSNQPQHF	TGTGCCATCAGTACCTACAGGGTTAATAGCAATCAGCCCCAGCATTTT
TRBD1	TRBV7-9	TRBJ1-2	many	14	CASSRGGQGNGYTF	TGTGCCAGCAGTCGCGGGGGACAGGGGAACGGCTACACCTTC
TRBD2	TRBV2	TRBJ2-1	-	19	CASSNLGLAGELSYNEQFF	TGTGCCAGCAGCAACCTGGGACTAGCGGGAGAGCTATCCTACAATGAGCAGTTCTTC
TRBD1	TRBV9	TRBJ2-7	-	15	CASSVGVSGGFEQYF	TGTGCCAGCAGCGTCGGGGTGTCAGGGGGCTTCGAGCAGTACTTC
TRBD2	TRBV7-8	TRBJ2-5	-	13	CAGLDLGKETQYF	TGCGCCGGACTAGACCTAGGGAAGGAGACCCAGTACTTC
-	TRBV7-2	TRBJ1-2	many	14	CASSLLGTEYGYTF	TGTGCCAGCAGCTTACTGGGGACGGAATATGGCTACACCTTC
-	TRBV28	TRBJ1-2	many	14	CASRRFRQNYGYTF	TGTGCCAGCAGACGTTTTCGGCAGAACTATGGCTACACCTTC
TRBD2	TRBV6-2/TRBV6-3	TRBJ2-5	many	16	CASSYPSSGGQETQYF	TGTGCCAGCAGTTACCCCTCTAGCGGGGGGCAAGAGACCCAGTACTTC
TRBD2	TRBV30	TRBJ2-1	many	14	CAWGAGGSPNEQFF	TGTGCCTGGGGAGCGGGGGGCTCCCCCAATGAGCAGTTCTTC
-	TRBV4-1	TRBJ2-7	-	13	CASSQVRGSEQYF	TGCGCCAGCAGCCAGGTCAGGGGAAGCGAGCAGTACTTC
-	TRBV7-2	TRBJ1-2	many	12	CASSFDMGGYTF	TGTGCCAGCAGCTTCGACATGGGCGGCTACACCTTC
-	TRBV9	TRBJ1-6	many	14	CASSVRGSRSPLHF	TGTGCCAGCAGCGTAAGGGGGAGTAGGTCACCCCTCCACTTT
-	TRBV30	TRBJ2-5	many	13	CAWSVVVSETQYF	TGTGCCTGGAGTGTGGTGGTTAGCGAGACCCAGTACTTC
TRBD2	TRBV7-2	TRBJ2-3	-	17	CASLRTSGGALSDTQYF	TGTGCCAGCTTAAGGACTAGCGGGGGGGCATTATCAGATACGCAGTATTTT
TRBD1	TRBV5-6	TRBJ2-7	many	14	CASSYSDREGQQYF	TGTGCCAGCAGCTATTCCGACAGGGAAGGCCAGCAGTACTTC
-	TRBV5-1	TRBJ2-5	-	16	CASSLNPSVTGETQYF	TGCGCCAGCAGTTTAAATCCTAGCGTGACGGGAGAGACCCAGTACTTC
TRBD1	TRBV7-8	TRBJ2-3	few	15	CASSPGTGERDTQYF	TGTGCCAGCAGCCCGGGGACAGGGGAGAGAGATACGCAGTATTTT
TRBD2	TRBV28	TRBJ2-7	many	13	CATSPGLAAEQYF	TGTGCCACCAGCCCAGGACTAGCTGCCGAGCAGTACTTC
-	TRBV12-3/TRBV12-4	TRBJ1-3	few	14	CASSFSGAQNTIYF	TGTGCCAGCAGTTTCTCGGGGGCGCAAAACACCATATATTTT
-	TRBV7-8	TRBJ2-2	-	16	CASSLVRTANTGELFF	TGTGCCAGCAGCTTAGTTCGGACAGCGAACACCGGGGAGCTGTTTTTT
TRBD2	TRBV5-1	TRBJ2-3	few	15	CASSLQSGNMNTQYF	TGCGCCAGCAGCTTGCAAAGCGGGAATATGAATACGCAGTATTTT
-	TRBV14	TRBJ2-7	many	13	CASSQPPVYEQYF	TGTGCCAGCAGCCAGCCCCCCGTCTACGAGCAGTACTTC
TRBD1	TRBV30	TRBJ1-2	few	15	CAWSVLRGGGHGYTF	TGTGCCTGGAGTGTACTCCGGGGAGGGGGCCATGGCTACACCTTC
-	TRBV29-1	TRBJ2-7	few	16	CSARLSVGWTSYEQYF	TGCAGCGCTAGGCTTTCTGTCGGATGGACCTCCTACGAGCAGTACTTC
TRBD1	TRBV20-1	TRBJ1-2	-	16	CSAQLQGDRETYGYTF	TGCAGTGCTCAACTTCAGGGGGACAGGGAAACGTATGGCTACACCTTC
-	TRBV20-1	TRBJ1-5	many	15	CSAGSSVGASRPQHF	TGCAGTGCTGGTTCTTCGGTCGGGGCGTCCCGACCCCAGCATTTT
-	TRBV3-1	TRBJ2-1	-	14	CASSHGRRYNEQFF	TGTGCCAGCAGCCACGGGAGACGATACAATGAGCAGTTCTTC
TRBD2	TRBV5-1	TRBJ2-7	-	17	CASSPARTSGRLGEQYF	TGCGCCAGCAGCCCAGCCCGCACTAGCGGGAGATTGGGCGAGCAGTACTTC
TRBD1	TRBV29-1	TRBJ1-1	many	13	CSVTGTGFTEAFF	TGCAGCGTGACCGGGACAGGGTTCACTGAAGCTTTCTTT
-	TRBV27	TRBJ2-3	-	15	CTSSLSRRTLEPQYF	TGCACCAGCAGTTTATCGCGGAGGACCCTCGAGCCGCAGTATTTT
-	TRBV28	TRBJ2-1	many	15	CATFFPGSSYNEQFF	TGTGCCACCTTCTTCCCAGGGAGCTCCTACAATGAGCAGTTCTTC
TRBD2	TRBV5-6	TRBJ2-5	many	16	CASSLGGGGYQETQYF	TGTGCCAGCAGCTTGGGCGGGGGGGGGTACCAAGAGACCCAGTACTTC
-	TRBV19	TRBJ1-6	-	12	CASTRLNSPLHF	TGTGCCAGTACCCGTCTAAATTCACCCCTCCACTTT
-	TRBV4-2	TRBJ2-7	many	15	CASSQLAWSSYEQYF	TGTGCCAGCAGCCAATTAGCGTGGAGCTCCTACGAGCAGTACTTC
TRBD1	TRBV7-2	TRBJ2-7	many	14	CASSYRTGGHEQYF	TGTGCCAGCAGCTACCGGACAGGGGGTCACGAGCAGTACTTC
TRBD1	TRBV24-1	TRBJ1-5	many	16	CATSESTGANNQPQHF	TGTGCCACCAGTGAGTCGACAGGGGCTAACAATCAGCCCCAGCATTTT
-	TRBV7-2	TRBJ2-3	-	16	CASSWGTLASTDTQYF	TGTGCCAGCAGCTGGGGGACTTTGGCTAGCACAGATACGCAGTATTTT
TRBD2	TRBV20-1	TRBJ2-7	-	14	CSAIAGGADYEQYF	TGCAGTGCCATCGCGGGGGGGGCGGACTACGAGCAGTACTTC
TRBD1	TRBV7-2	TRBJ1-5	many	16	CASSNRDRGANQPQHF	TGTGCCAGCAGCAACCGGGACAGGGGCGCGAATCAGCCCCAGCATTTT
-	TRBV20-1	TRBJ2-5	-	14	CSARDGARQETQYF	TGCAGTGCTAGAGATGGTGCGCGCCAAGAGACCCAGTACTTC
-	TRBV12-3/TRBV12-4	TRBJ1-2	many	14	CASATGRVLYGYTF	TGTGCCAGCGCGACGGGGAGGGTCCTCTATGGCTACACCTTC
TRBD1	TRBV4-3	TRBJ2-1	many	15	CASSPRTGYGNEQFF	TGCGCCAGCAGCCCACGGACAGGATACGGGAATGAGCAGTTCTTC
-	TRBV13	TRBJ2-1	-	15	CASSFSPSNDNEQFF	TGTGCCAGCAGCTTTTCCCCGAGCAATGACAATGAGCAGTTCTTC
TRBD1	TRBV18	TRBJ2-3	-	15	CASSGQGAVRGTQYF	TGTGCCAGCTCCGGACAGGGAGCGGTGAGGGGTACGCAGTATTTT